The 3 T cell receptor beta chains in this list originate from one sample, sequenced in a study of T cell changes during pregnancy in multiple sclerosis. Sequenced by immunoSEQ multiplex PCR; TCRdb stores in-frame clones only, minus some. The sample includes about 26,000 clones, 75% to 90% of them seen just once. Sequencing was performed on CD8+ T cells from peripheral blood mononuclear cells, taken in the second trimester of pregnancy. The receptor source for this set is a female donor with multiple sclerosis, enrolled in a pregnancy study.

The J gene is TRBJ2-3, the V gene TRBV12-5, with TRBD1 matching 7 bases. After removal of 1 base from V and 4 bases from J, the junction contained 5 bases not matched to a gene. The CDR3 is made up of 15 amino acids. Per the germline V gene, CDR1 is LGHNT and CDR2 is FRNRAP. Written as DNA, the CDR3 is TGTGCTAGTGGTTTGGGAGTAGGGGGCGCAGATACGCAGTATTTT. Its protein is CASGLGVGGADTQYF.

The chain joins TRBV4-1 to TRBJ2-7, with 7 positions matching TRBD2. CDR1 is MGHRA, CDR2 YSYEKL, per germline. The CDR3 contains 15 residues. V lost 2 bases and J lost 2; bases outside the gene matches: 6. The CDR3: CASSQNSGVTYEQYF. CDR3 DNA sequence: TGCGCCAGCAGCCAAAACAGCGGGGTAACCTACGAGCAGTACTTC.

V and J are TRBV4-2 and TRBJ2-1; the D gene is possibly TRBD2 (7 bases). The ends were cut back, 0 bases at V and 8 bases at J, with 26 bases in the middle. The CDR3 consists of 19 residues. In germline, CDR1 is LGHNA, CDR2 YNFKEQ. CDR3 amino acids: CASSQDVQLGGAGVYEQFF. The CDR3 DNA is TGTGCCAGCAGCCAAGATGTCCAGTTAGGGGGGGCGGGCGTCTATGAGCAGTTCTTC.